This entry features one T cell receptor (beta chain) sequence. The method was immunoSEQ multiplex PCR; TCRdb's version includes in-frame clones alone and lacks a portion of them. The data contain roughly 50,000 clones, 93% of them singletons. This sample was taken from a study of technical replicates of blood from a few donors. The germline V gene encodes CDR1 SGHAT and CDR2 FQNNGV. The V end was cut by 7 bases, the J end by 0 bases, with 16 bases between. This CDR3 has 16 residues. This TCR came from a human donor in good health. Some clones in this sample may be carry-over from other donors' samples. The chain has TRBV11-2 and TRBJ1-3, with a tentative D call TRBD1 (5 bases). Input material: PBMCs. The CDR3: CASTEWGGLSGNTIYF. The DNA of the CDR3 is TGTGCCAGCACCGAGTGGGGGGGACTCTCTGGAAACACCATATATTTT.